The present T cell receptor delta chain was sequenced within a study of delta chains in infants with herpesvirus infections. Whole-study findings and limits: The public clonotype might exist undetected in CMV-uninfected infants. The public clonotype appeared only at the first post-infection time point and was absent in uninfected infants.

Germline CDR1 is TSWWSYY and CDR2 is QGS. The germline V and J ends were trimmed by 4 bases and 4 bases, with 25 bases remaining between them. The CDR3 totals 18 residues. This clone is deemed large. Antigen specificity is unknown. The same CDR3 can be traced to other DNA sequences in this sample. Reverse transcription of PBMC RNA used primers specific for the gamma and delta chains. TCRdb redid clone calling on the RT-PCR reads using CATT. There are 950 to 1,500 delta-chain clones in the sample; nearly 30% occur only once, and about 6.6% lies in the top ten. This material consisted of peripheral blood, taken at time point 1 of longitudinal follow-up. The V and J genes are TRDV1 and TRDJ1, with a possible D match to TRDD2 (5 bases). The clonotype comes from a human donor who was a Ugandan infant, either HIV-exposed or HIV-unexposed (not recorded which). The CDR3 sequence is CALGAAGTYLKSDDKLIF. The CDR3 bases are TGTGCTCTTGGGGCTGCCGGAACCTACCTTAAGTCCGACGATAAACTCATCTTT.